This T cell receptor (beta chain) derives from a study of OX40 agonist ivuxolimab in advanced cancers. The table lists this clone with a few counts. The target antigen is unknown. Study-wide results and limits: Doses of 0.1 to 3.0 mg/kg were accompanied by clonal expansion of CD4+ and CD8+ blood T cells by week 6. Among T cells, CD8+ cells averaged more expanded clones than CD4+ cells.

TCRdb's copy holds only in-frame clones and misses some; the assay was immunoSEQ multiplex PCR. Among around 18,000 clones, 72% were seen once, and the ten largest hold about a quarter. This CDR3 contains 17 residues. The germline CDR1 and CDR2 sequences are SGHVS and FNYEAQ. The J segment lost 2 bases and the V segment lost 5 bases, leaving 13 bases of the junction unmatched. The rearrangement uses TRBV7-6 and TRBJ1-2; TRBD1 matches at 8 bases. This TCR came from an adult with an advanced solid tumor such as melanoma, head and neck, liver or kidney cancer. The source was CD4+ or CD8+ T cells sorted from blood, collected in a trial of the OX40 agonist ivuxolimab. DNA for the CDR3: TGTGCCAGCAGCCCAAACAGGGGGGGGCGTTTGAACTATGGCTACACCTTC. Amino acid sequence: CASSPNRGGRLNYGYTF.